These 21 T cell receptor beta chains originate from one sample sequenced in a study of blood T cell repertoires in COVID-19. TCRdb keeps only in-frame clones here, not all; method: immunoSEQ multiplex PCR. The table lists around 70,000 clones, more than 80% of them singletons, with roughly 20% in the top ten. Specimen: peripheral blood. These receptors all come from a woman in her seventies with acute or convalescent COVID-19.

This chain joins TRBV7-9 and TRBJ2-7; TRBD2 matches at 8 bases. V gave up 1 base and J gave up 5 bases; unmatched junction bases: 7. The CDR3 runs 15 residues. Germline V gene lookup returns CDR1 SEHNR and CDR2 FQNEAQ (reference sequence). The CDR3 sequence is CASSLGSGSSNEQYF. DNA for the CDR3: TGTGCCAGCAGCTTAGGGAGCGGGAGCTCGAACGAGCAGTACTTC.

The chain couples TRBV19 to TRBJ2-5; TRBD2 agrees at 13 bases. J lost 5 bases, V lost 6 bases, and 6 bases had no gene match. Germline assignment: CDR1 LNHDA and CDR2 SQIVND (reference sequence). The CDR3 totals 15 residues. CDR3 region: CASRRTSGSFETQYF. CDR3 sequence (DNA): TGTGCCAGTAGGCGGACTAGCGGGAGTTTTGAGACCCAGTACTTC.

This sequence joins TRBV28 and TRBJ2-3, with 8 nucleotides matching TRBD1. The CDR3 sequence is 16 residues long. CDR1 is MDHEN and CDR2 is SYDVKM in the germline V gene. V trimming: 3 bases; J trimming: 4 bases; junction bases outside the gene matches: 9. CDR3 in DNA: TGTGCCAGCAGTTTCCTTACGTTACAGGGGGCAGATACGCAGTATTTT. It yields the protein CASSFLTLQGADTQYF.

The chain has TRBV28 and TRBJ2-1, with D possibly being TRBD2 (5 bases). The CDR3 spans 13 residues. The V and J ends lost 6 bases and 4 bases respectively, with 10 bases between them. Germline CDR1 MDHEN, CDR2 SYDVKM. CDR3 sequence: CASRTGIYNEQFF. DNA for the CDR3: TGTGCCAGCAGAACCGGGATTTACAATGAGCAGTTCTTC.

The chain recombines TRBV19 with TRBJ1-5, with D unclear. The V end lost 4 bases, the J end lost 4 bases, and 5 bases lay between the germline ends. The CDR3 is 12 residues long. Germline V gives CDR1 LNHDA, CDR2 SQIVND (reference sequence). The CDR3 DNA reads TGTGCCAGTAGTAGCGGAAATCAGCCCCAGCATTTT. Protein: CASSSGNQPQHF. Variable domain in full (rest from reference TRBV19 and TRBJ1-5): DGGITQSPKYLFRKEGQNVTLSCEQNLNHDAMYWYRQDPGQGLRLIYYSQIVNDFQKGDIAEGYSVSREKKESFPLTVTSAQKNPTAFYLCASSSGNQPQHFGDGTRLSIL.

The J gene is TRBJ1-6, the V gene TRBV5-4; the D gene is possibly TRBD1 (6 bases). V lost 0 bases and J lost 5, with 15 bases in between. The CDR3 is 17 residues long. CDR1 is SGHNT, CDR2 YYREEE, per germline (reference sequence). The CDR3 nucleotides read TGTGCCAGCAGCTTGGGCCCGCTAGGGGGGGATAATTCACCCCTCCACTTT. Translated, it gives CASSLGPLGGDNSPLHF. The entire variable domain, with the rest obtained from reference TRBV5-4 and TRBJ1-6, is as follows: ETGVTQSPTHLIKTRGQQVTLRCSSQSGHNTVSWYQQALGQGPQFIFQYYREEENGRGNFPPRFSGLQFPNYSSELNVNALELDDSALYLCASSLGPLGGDNSPLHFGNGTRLTVT.

This chain links TRBV27 with TRBJ1-2; D not resolved. This CDR3 is 12 amino acids long. V was pared by 6 bases and J by 7 bases, with 12 bases between. CDR1 and CDR2 (germline): MNHEY, SMNVEV (reference sequence). CDR3 sequence reads: CASRDPGGGYTF. DNA of the CDR3: TGTGCCAGCAGGGACCCAGGAGGTGGCTACACCTTC.

V is TRBV5-1 and J is TRBJ2-7; 8 bases agree with TRBD2. CDR1 and CDR2 (germline): SGHRS, YFSETQ. V gave up 5 bases and J gave up 2 bases; unmatched junction bases: 9. This CDR3 is built from 15 residues. The chain's CDR3 is CASRVLSGAPYEQYF. CDR3 nucleotide sequence: TGCGCCAGCAGGGTGCTTAGCGGGGCCCCCTACGAGCAGTACTTC.

The V call is TRBV10-3, the J call TRBJ2-3, with 7 bases matching TRBD2. The CDR3 runs to 14 residues. Germline V gene sequence: CDR1 ENHRY, CDR2 SYGVKD. V gave up 7 bases and J gave up 2 bases; unmatched junction bases: 6. CDR3 sequence: CAIKSAGSTDTQYF. DNA for the CDR3: TGTGCCATCAAGTCAGCGGGATCCACAGATACGCAGTATTTT.

The chain combines TRBV28 with TRBJ2-2; 7 bases are a match to TRBD1. CDR1 MDHEN and CDR2 SYDVKM come from the germline V gene. This CDR3 contains 14 residues. The J segment lost 5 bases and the V segment lost 3 bases, leaving 3 bases of the junction unmatched. In DNA form, the CDR3 reads TGTGCCAGCAGTTTGAGGGGGCGAACCGGGGAGCTGTTTTTT. It encodes CASSLRGRTGELFF.

The genes are TRBV3-1 (or the pseudogene TRBV3-2) and TRBJ2-2; 8 nucleotides align to TRBD2. The CDR3 length is 16 residues. The germline V gene encodes CDR1 LGHDT and CDR2 YNNKEL (reference sequence). The V segment lost 4 bases and the J segment 2 bases; nucleotides outside the gene matches: 6. CDR3 in amino acids: CASSPTAGANTGELFF. DNA for the CDR3: TGTGCCAGCAGCCCGACAGCGGGAGCAAACACCGGGGAGCTGTTTTTT.

The count of this clone is one. V gene TRBV9 combines with J gene TRBJ1-2; D unclear. This CDR3 contains 12 residues. V shed 2 bases and J shed 8 bases, with 10 bases lying between them. Per the germline V gene, CDR1 is SGDLS and CDR2 is YYNGEE. The DNA for the CDR3 is TGTGCCAGCAGCGTGGTTGAGGGAGGCTACACCTTC. Protein sequence: CASSVVEGGYTF.

The rearrangement uses TRBV7-9 and TRBJ2-5, with 7 bases aligning to TRBD1. V lost 1 base to trimming and J lost 5 bases; unmatched junction nucleotides: 7. The CDR3 extends over 15 amino acids. Per the germline V gene, CDR1 is SEHNR and CDR2 is FQNEAQ (reference sequence). The CDR3 region is CASSLGDSSGETQYF. The DNA of the CDR3 is TGTGCCAGCAGCTTAGGGGACAGCTCTGGGGAGACCCAGTACTTC.

J is TRBJ1-2 and V is TRBV5-1; 7 nucleotides match TRBD1. The CDR3 covers 15 residues. V lost 1 base, J lost 0 bases, and 3 bases stayed unmatched. Per germline, CDR1 SGHRS and CDR2 YFSETQ. The CDR3 region has the DNA TGCGCCAGCAGCTTGTTCCAGGGGGCTAACTATGGCTACACCTTC. Its protein product is CASSLFQGANYGYTF. The variable domain in full, with the rest retrieved from reference TRBV5-1 and TRBJ1-2, is KAGVTQTPRYLIKTRGQQVTLSCSPISGHRSVSWYQQTPGQGLQFLFEYFSETQRNKGNFPGRFSGRQFSNSRSEMNVSTLELGDSALYLCASSLFQGANYGYTFGSGTRLTVV.

V and J are TRBV6-1 and TRBJ2-7; 10 bases align to TRBD1. There are 15 residues in the CDR3. The germline V gene has CDR1 MNHNS and CDR2 SASEGT. V shed 3 bases, J shed 3 bases, and the junction held 5 bases outside the gene matches. The CDR3 DNA sequence: TGTGCCAGCAGTGATGGAGACAGGGGGCTCTACGAGCAGTACTTC. Protein product: CASSDGDRGLYEQYF.

This sequence joins TRBV28 and TRBJ1-2; tentative D call: TRBD1 (5 bases). Between the trimmed V and J ends, which lost 10 bases and 10 bases, there was a span of 19 bases. This CDR3 spans 12 amino acids. Germline CDR1 MDHEN, CDR2 SYDVKM. The DNA for the CDR3 is TGTGCCATCGAGGGGAGGAAGAGGGACTACACCTTC. Amino acids: CAIEGRKRDYTF.

The chain carries TRBV9 and TRBJ2-1; 9 nucleotides agree with TRBD2. CDR1 and CDR2 from the germline V gene are SGDLS and YYNGEE. CDR3 length equals 16 residues. V was clipped by 3 bases and J by 1 base; unmatched bases: 5. CDR3 region: CASSGRSGSSYNEQFF. Written as DNA, the CDR3 is TGTGCCAGCAGCGGGCGTAGCGGGAGTTCCTACAATGAGCAGTTCTTC.

This rearrangement joins TRBV27 to TRBJ1-1; maybe TRBD1 (6 bases). V was shortened by 0 bases and J by 6 bases, with 8 bases between the two germline ends. Germline assignment: CDR1 MNHEY and CDR2 SMNVEV (reference sequence). CDR3 length equals 13 residues. The CDR3 sequence: CASSLSQGPEAFF. The CDR3 nucleotides read TGTGCCAGCAGTTTATCACAGGGCCCTGAAGCTTTCTTT.

This rearrangement joins TRBV10-3 to TRBJ2-7, with 10 bases matching TRBD2. V was clipped by 7 bases and J by 3 bases; unmatched bases: 6. CDR3 length equals 14 residues. Looked up from germline, CDR1 is ENHRY and CDR2 is SYGVKD. DNA of the CDR3: TGTGCCATCAAGGGGACTAGCGCCCTCTACGAGCAGTACTTC. Protein sequence: CAIKGTSALYEQYF.

V and J are TRBV5-1 and TRBJ2-3, with TRBD2 matching 15 bases. The CDR3 covers 16 residues. V lost 4 bases, J lost 6 bases, and 6 bases stayed unmatched. CDR1 is SGHRS and CDR2 is YFSETQ in the germline V gene. CDR3 in DNA: TGCGCCAGCAGCAGGGGACTAGCGGGAGGCCTTGATACGCAGTATTTT. Translating it yields CASSRGLAGGLDTQYF.

This chain connects TRBV10-3 to TRBJ2-7; no clear D gene. CDR1 is ENHRY, CDR2 SYGVKD, per germline. Trimming took off 6 bases at V and 0 bases at J, with 15 bases between the two ends. The CDR3 totals 15 residues. CDR3 coding DNA: TGTGCCATCAGAAAATCCGGGTCGTACTCCTACGAGCAGTACTTC. Translated, it gives CAIRKSGSYSYEQYF.